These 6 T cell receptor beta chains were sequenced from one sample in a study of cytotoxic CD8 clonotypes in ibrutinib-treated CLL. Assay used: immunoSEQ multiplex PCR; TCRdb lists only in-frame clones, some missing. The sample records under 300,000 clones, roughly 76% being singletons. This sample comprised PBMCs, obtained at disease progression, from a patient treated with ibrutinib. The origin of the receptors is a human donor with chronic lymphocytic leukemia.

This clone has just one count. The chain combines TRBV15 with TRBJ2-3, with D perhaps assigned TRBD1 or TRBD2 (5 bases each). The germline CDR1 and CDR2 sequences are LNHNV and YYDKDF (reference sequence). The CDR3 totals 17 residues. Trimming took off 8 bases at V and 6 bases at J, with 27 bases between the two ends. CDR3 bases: TGTGCCACCGCTATCGACTGGGGGACCCCCTCCGCTGATACGCAGTATTTT. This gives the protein CATAIDWGTPSADTQYF.

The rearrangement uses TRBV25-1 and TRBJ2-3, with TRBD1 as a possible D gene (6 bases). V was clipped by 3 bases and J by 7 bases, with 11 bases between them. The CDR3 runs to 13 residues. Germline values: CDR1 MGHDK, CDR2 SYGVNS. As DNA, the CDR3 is TGTGCCAGCAGTGATTGGGGGCGAAATACGCAGTATTTT. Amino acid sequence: CASSDWGRNTQYF.

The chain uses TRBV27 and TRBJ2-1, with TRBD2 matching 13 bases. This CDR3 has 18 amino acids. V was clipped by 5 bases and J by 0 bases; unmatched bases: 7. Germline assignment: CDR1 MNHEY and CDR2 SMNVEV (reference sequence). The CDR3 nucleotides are TGTGCCAGCAGTATCGGGACTAGCGGGAAAAGCTCCTACAATGAGCAGTTCTTC. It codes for CASSIGTSGKSSYNEQFF.

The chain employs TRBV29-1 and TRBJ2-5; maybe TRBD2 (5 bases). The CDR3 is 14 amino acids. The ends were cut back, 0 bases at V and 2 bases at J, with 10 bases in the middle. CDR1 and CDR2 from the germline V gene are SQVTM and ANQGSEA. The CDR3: CSVEDQTKQETQYF. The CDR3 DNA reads TGCAGCGTTGAAGATCAGACTAAACAAGAGACCCAGTACTTC.

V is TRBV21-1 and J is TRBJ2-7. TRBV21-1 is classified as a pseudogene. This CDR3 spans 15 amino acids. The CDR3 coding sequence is TGTGCCAGCAGCACTTTTCTGAAGGGGGAGGACGAGCAGTACTTC. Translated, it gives CASSTFLKGEDEQYF.

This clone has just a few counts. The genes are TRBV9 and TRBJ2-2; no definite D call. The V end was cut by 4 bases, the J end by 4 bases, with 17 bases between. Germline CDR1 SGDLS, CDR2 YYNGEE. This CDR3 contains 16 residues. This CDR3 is CASSLMGWEPTGELFF. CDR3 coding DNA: TGTGCCAGCAGCCTAATGGGGTGGGAACCCACCGGGGAGCTGTTTTTT.